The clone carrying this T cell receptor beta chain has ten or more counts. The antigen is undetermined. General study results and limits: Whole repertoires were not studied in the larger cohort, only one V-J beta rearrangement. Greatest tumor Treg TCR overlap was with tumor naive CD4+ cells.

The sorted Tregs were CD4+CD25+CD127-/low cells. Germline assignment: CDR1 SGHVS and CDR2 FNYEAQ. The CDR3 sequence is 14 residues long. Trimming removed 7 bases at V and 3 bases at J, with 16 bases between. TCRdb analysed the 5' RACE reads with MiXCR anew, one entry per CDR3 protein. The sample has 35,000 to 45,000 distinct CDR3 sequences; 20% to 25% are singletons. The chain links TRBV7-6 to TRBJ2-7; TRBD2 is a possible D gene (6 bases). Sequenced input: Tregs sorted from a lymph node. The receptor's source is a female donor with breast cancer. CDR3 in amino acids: CASTPKEGYYEQYF. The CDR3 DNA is TGTGCCAGCACCCCCAAGGAGGGATACTACGAGCAGTACTTC.